Described below is a single T cell receptor beta chain sequence and its context. Its antigen is undetermined. A junction boundary mismatches the germline segment, possibly from a read error. The data are from a study of molecular identifiers for immune sequencing clone quantification. General study points: Researchers reportedly could pick up spiked Jurkat TCR RNA from one cell mixed into some 1 million naive cells.

MiXCR was run by TCRdb on the PCR reads, yielding one entry per CDR3 protein. The repertoire holds 490,000 or so distinct CDR3 sequences, with less than 30% as singletons. The origin of this receptor is a human donor in good health. Some libraries in this study had Jurkat cell RNA spiked in. The sample taken for sequencing was naive CD8+ T cells from blood, with Jurkat cell RNA spiked in. The sample's subset: FACS-sorted CD8+CD4-CCR7+CD45RA+ naive T cells.

CDR3 residues: CARSQPFAGGDTEAFF. As DNA, the CDR3 is TGTGCCCGCAGCCAGCCCTTCGCGGGTGGCGACACTGAAGCTTTCTTT. This chain links TRBV3-1 with TRBJ1-1; no firm D call. Germline CDR1 and CDR2: LGHDT and YNNKEL (reference sequence). CDR3 length: 16 amino acids.